The sample holds many counts of the clone carrying this T cell receptor (beta chain). The antigen remains undetermined. The data were obtained in a study of T cells after yellow fever vaccination. About the study: It was SMART-Seq v4 Ultra Low Input that prepared the fractions with low cell numbers. Findings of the study overall: The secondary T-cell response peaked on day 5, not day 15, but was weaker.

The 5'RACE template-switching step produced TCR cDNA and added a universal primer site and UMIs. TCRdb used MiXCR to reprocess the 5' RACE reads, holding one entry per CDR3 protein. The sample has 400,000 or so distinct CDR3 sequences, over 5% seen once; the top ten hold about 15%. This CDR3 is 14 amino acids long. V was cut by 7 bases and J by 7 bases, with 20 bases left in between. Germline V lookup: CDR1 DFQATT, CDR2 SNEGSKA (reference sequence). This receptor was identified in a man under 40 who received the YFV17D yellow fever vaccine. The sample consisted of PBMCs, taken 5 days after the yellow fever booster vaccination. This chain links TRBV20-1 with TRBJ2-1; maybe TRBD1 (6 bases). CDR3 DNA sequence: TGCAGTGTAATCACAGGGCCCCGAGGGAATGAGCAGTTCTTC. Protein: CSVITGPRGNEQFF.